This T cell receptor (beta chain) comes out of a study of cytomegalovirus exposure and HLA in healthy donors (dated by TCRdb to the late 2010s). For context, the study as a whole: In an earlier analysis of around 540 of the donors, about 270 Gb of sequence data and 90 million to 130 million unique TCR beta sequences from about 179 million T cells were reported. Approximately 310 gigabases of sequencing data and roughly 90 million unique TCR sequences were included in an early release covering roughly 600 HLA-typed donors. Of the 300 to 500 genotyped donors, over 80% were placed in the genetic ancestry cluster associated with self-reported Caucasian donors. The aim of the study was to test whether cataloging public T cell receptors could identify signatures of past pathogen exposure. The study used immunosequencing to profile the T cell repertoires of some 600 subjects and linked those repertoires to cytomegalovirus serostatus. In addition to the first cohort of approximately 650 subjects, a separate validation cohort of 100 to 150 different subjects was used. To predict cytomegalovirus infection status, the study brought together high-throughput TCR immunosequencing, statistical association of individual TCRs with disease status, and machine learning. A later analysis re-analyzed previously published TCR beta repertoires from 650 to 800 donors and added high-resolution HLA genotyping to study TCR occurrence patterns. Rather than using new phenotypic data, the later analysis identified candidate immune exposures from TCR beta sequences and from how often those sequences occurred across donors. In an earlier analysis of 587 of the donors, high-throughput TCR beta sequencing was used to judge whether each TCR beta V gene segment behaved as functional or pseudogenic. Alongside the repertoire data, information on donor age, sex, ethnicity and CMV serostatus was compiled. A later genetic analysis used genome-wide SNP genotypes for about 60% of the roughly 700 donors, treating that subset as a discovery cohort. All discovery cohort repertoires had been generated using a single sequencing platform. HLA typing covered class I and class II loci at four-digit resolution. Typing coverage varied by locus: roughly 629-640 donors for A, B, C, DRB1 and DQB1; approximately 500 for DQA1; some 610 for DPA1; roughly 450 for DPB1. Roughly five DR-DQ haplotypes were handled as single units for association and clustering, since linkage in the cohort was strong. Among about 400 genotyped donors of the cohort, an average of roughly 230,000 unique TCR beta nucleotide sequences was sequenced per donor, of which approximately 19% were non-productive. Study-level results and caveats: The classifier was reported to diagnose cytomegalovirus status with high specificity and sensitivity in both the original and validation cohorts. According to a later analysis, parvovirus B19, influenza, CMV and Epstein-Barr virus appeared linked to several top co-occurrence clusters. A further reported finding was that TCR beta sequences accurately predicted the HLA-A and HLA-B alleles for most subjects in the first cohort. V-gene and J-gene trimming of TCR beta chains was associated with a missense DCLRE1C variant in a later genetic analysis, and the association was replicated in an independent cohort. In a later genetic analysis, fewer N-insertions in productive TCRs were reported among donors in an Asian-associated ancestry cluster than the roughly 700-donor mean. The presence/absence analyses assumed that sequencing depth was roughly uniform across donors, and that assumption may not be true. Correlated functional status among segregating V segments might reflect linkage disequilibrium, but an unknown experimental factor could not be ruled out. A cluster of highly shared sequence variants was judged likely to represent a technical artifact of the sequencing pipeline. According to the authors, the approach could potentially be generalized to other disease states and immunological phenotypes. In vitro tests confirmed that a few of the cytomegalovirus-associated TCR beta chains recognize cytomegalovirus antigens. Specific HLA alleles were associated with 16,951 TCR beta sequences at a false discovery rate of 0.05 in a later analysis. In the study, around 160 TCR beta chains were listed as associated with cytomegalovirus. The cohort was sequenced for TCR beta chains only, and without alpha or paired-chain data the features that could be detected were limited. According to a later analysis, most CMV-associated TCR beta chains appeared to be HLA-restricted, and the HLA associations seemed to be driven largely by CMV exposure. Because some donors lacked HLA typing at each locus, the association tests relied only on the typed subset. A later analysis found that HLA-associated TCR beta chains were more clonally expanded and had lower generation probabilities than equally common non-associated chains. Most TCR sequences were seen in very few donors, while some public TCRs were found in many individuals. Some IMGT-functional V segments, including TRBV6-2 and TRBV6-3, could not be told apart with the 87-base-pair reads, so those segments were excluded. When HLA alleles, especially DR and DQ, strongly co-occurred, attributing TCR associations to individual alleles was difficult. Broadly in line with IMGT annotations, most TCR beta V segments showed up in productive rearrangements about 87% or about 30% of the time in an earlier analysis of 587 of the donors. In a later analysis, TCR association rates were found to vary across HLA loci, with the most associated TCRs seen for DRB1 alleles and the fewest for HLA-C alleles. The earlier analysis of approximately 560 of the donors excluded roughly 17 rarely observed V segments, including chromosome 9 orphons, because counts were too low. CMV serostatus was the only immune exposure information available for the cohort.

Based on the germline V gene, the CDR1 and CDR2 sequences are ENHRY and SYGVKD. Germline trimming: 10 bases from V, 0 bases from J; junction bases outside gene matches: 8. Including the terminal cysteine and phenylalanine, the CDR3 comprises 14 residues. The kept DNA is CDR3 alone, 42 bases in frame from the first base. The cohort was made up of around 720 healthy bone marrow donors. At the time of sampling, all cohort members were nominally healthy, though unrecorded immune exposures were likely present. The donor tested CMV seropositive and was one of the 289 seropositive cohort members. Every donor gave a peripheral blood sample, and the peripheral blood mononuclear cells from that sample were used for TCR beta sequencing. Genomic DNA was extracted from the blood cell samples with the Qiagen DNeasy Blood Extraction Kit. To prepare the library, the immunoSEQ multiplex PCR assay was applied. The multiplex PCR relied on a mix of 60 forward primers for TCR Vbeta segments and 13 reverse primers for TCR Jbeta segments. A multiplex PCR assay on genomic DNA amplified the CDR3 region of rearranged TCR beta genes. Amplified TCR beta libraries were sequenced as 87-base-pair reads on the Illumina HiSeq System. As for how the authors treated the data: A later analysis tallied 75 million to 95 million unique TCR beta chains across the 610 or so repertoires, and approximately 9.9 million of those chains were shared by two or more donors. To remove PCR and sequencing errors, raw reads were error-corrected and collapsed into unique sequences using a nearest-neighbor algorithm that merged closely related sequences. To assign V, D and J gene segments, CDR3 sequences were aligned to IMGT reference sequences. For a sequence to be retained, at least a six-nucleotide match to both a V gene segment and a J gene segment was required. A rearrangement counted as productive if the CDR3 had no stop codons and remained in frame with V and J, and every other rearrangement counted as non-productive. Following IMGT convention, CDR3 was defined as the stretch from the second conserved V-encoded cysteine to the conserved J-encoded phenylalanine. Sequences without an unambiguous match to a single V gene segment were excluded from the earlier analysis of 450 to 650 of the donors. An earlier analysis of a few hundred of the donors called V segments functional above 56.7% productive rearrangements and segregating when the between-donor standard deviation exceeded 5%. To diagnose cytomegalovirus status from the catalog of TCR beta chain sequences, a statistical classification framework was built. In a later analysis, V and J genes were assigned by comparing TCR nucleotide sequences against IMGT/GENE-DB human TR gene sequences. Using the TCRdist pipeline, a later analysis assigned CDR3 sequences along with most-parsimonious VDJ recombination scenarios. A later analysis defined each TCR beta chain by its CDR3 amino acid sequence plus V-gene family, and excluded reads lacking a unique V-gene family. As a way to deal with suspected cross-contamination and a sequencing artifact, a later analysis dropped approximately 590 nucleotide sequences that were highly shared and had low generation probability. In a later analysis, a clonal expansion index for each public chain was calculated from normalized within-repertoire ranks of inferred template counts. In a later analysis, generation probabilities were computed using a VDJ recombination model fitted to out-of-frame rearrangements, and the results were checked against IGoR. In a later analysis, TCR-TCR, TCR-HLA and TCR-CMV co-occurrence was scored with hypergeometric tests, and a repertoire-size bias correction was applied to TCR pairs. In a later analysis, false discovery rates were estimated by permuting HLA or CMV assignments 20 times. In a later analysis, co-occurring TCRs were grouped with DBSCAN, and TCRdist sequence similarity was added when clustering was performed within HLA-allele-positive subsets. Repertoires with fewer than 30,000 or more than 120,000 public chains, plus five repertoires with anomalous nucleotide sharing, were excluded from co-occurrence clustering. Drawn from immuneACCESS, this table holds only the in-frame rearrangements with V and J called that TCRdb kept. Clones are partly lost; checked studies trace under half to an unresolved V gene and leave the rest unexplained. The D gene and trimming were derived from the DNA, and the V and J assignments and clone size from that table. The sample table lists 100,000 or so clones, around 81% of them with a count of one. The ten biggest clones cover under 5.5% of the sample.

Turning to this clone: The antigen it binds to is not known. No base quality values were provided; no much bigger clone lies one nucleotide off.

The sample taken for sequencing was PBMCs. The TCR was taken from a man in his forties in good health and CMV-seropositive. This receptor chain uses TRBV10-3 and TRBJ2-7; 8 nucleotides in the junction match TRBD1. The DNA sequence is TGTGCCACCCTACCGACAGGGGTCTCCTACGAGCAGTACTTC. It translates to CATLPTGVSYEQYF.